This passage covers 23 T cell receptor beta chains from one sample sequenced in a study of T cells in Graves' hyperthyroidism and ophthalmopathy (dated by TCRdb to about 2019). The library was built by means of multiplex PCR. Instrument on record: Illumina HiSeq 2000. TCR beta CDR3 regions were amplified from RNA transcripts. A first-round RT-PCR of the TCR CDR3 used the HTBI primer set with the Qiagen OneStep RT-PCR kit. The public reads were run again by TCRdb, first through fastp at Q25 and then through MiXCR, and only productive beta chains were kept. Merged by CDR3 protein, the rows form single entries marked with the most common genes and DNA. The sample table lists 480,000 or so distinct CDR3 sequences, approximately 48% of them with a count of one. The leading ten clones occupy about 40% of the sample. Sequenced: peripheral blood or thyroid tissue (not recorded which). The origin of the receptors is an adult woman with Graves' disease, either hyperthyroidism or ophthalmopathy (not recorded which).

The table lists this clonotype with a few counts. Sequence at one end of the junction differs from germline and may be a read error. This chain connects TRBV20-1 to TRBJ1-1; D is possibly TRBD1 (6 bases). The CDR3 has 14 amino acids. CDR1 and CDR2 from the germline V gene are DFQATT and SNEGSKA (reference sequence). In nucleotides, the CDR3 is TGCAGTACTAGAGGGGGAGGGCGCAACACTGAAGCTTTCTTT. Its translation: CSTRGGGRNTEAFF.

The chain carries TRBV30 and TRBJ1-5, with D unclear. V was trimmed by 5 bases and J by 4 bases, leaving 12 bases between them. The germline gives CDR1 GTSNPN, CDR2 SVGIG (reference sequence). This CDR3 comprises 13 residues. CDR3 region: CAWARSGNQPQHF. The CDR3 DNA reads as TGTGCCTGGGCCCGCAGTGGGAATCAGCCCCAGCATTTT.

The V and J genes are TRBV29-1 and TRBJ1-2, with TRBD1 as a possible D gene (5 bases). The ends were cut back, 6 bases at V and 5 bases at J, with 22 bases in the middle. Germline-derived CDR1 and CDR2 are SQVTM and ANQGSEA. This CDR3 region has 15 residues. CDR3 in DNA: TGCAGCGTCGACTGGGAAATAAAGGGGCTTTATGGCTACACCTTC. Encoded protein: CSVDWEIKGLYGYTF.

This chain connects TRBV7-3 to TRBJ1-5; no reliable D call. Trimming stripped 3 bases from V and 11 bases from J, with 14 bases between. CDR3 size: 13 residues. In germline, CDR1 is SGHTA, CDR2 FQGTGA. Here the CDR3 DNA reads TGTGCCAGCAGCTTGAGGGAAGGAGAGACCCAGCATTTT. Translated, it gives CASSLREGETQHF.

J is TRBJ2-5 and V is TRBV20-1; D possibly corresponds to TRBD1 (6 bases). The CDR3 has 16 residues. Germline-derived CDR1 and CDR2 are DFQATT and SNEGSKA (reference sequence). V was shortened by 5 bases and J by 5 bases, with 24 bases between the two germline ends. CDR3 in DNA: TGCAGTGCTTATACCCGGGACACTTCCGGGGACGAGACCCAGTACTTC. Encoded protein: CSAYTRDTSGDETQYF.

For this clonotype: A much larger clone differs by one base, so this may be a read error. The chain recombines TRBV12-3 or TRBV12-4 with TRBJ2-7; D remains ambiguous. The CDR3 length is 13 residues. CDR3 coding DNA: TGTACCAGCAGTTTATCAGTGGACTACGAGCAGTACTTC. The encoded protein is CTSSLSVDYEQYF.

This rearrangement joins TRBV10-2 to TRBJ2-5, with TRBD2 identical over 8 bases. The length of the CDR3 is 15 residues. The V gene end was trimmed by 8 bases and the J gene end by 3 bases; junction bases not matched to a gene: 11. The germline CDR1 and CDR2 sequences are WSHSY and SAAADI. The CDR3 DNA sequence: TGCGCCAGCCAAGTAGCGGGACCGGGGAAAGAGACCCAGTACTTC. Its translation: CASQVAGPGKETQYF.

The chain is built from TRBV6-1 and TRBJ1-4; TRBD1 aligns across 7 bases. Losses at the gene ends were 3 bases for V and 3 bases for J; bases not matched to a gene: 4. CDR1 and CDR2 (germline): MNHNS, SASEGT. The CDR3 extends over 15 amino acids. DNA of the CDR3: TGTGCCAGCAGTGAGATCGACAGGGCTAATGAAAAACTGTTTTTT. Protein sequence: CASSEIDRANEKLFF.

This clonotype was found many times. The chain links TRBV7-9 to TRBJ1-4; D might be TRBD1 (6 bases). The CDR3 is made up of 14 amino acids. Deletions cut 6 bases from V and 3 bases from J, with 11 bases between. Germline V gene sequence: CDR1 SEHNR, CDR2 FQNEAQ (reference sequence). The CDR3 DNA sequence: TGTGCCAGCAGTCCAGGACAGTCTAATGAAAAACTGTTTTTT. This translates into CASSPGQSNEKLFF.

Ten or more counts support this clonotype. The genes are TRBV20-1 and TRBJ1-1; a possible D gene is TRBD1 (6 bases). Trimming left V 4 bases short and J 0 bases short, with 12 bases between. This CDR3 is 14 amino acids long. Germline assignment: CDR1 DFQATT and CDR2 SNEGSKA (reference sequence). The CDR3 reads CSAKQGGLNTEAFF. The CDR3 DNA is TGCAGTGCTAAACAGGGTGGTTTGAACACTGAAGCTTTCTTT.

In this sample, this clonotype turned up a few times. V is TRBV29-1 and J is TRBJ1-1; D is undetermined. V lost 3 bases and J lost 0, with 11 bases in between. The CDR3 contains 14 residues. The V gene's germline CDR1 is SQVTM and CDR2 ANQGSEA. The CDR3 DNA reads TGCAGCGTTGATAGTAAAGGCCTGAACACTGAAGCTTTCTTT. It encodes CSVDSKGLNTEAFF.

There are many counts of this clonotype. CDR3 bases: TGTGCCAGCAACCCCCTACTGAACACTGAAGCTTTCTTT. Translating it yields CASNPLLNTEAFF. The chain links TRBV9 to TRBJ1-1; D is uncertain. CDR1 SGDLS and CDR2 YYNGEE come from the germline V gene. The CDR3 has 13 residues. V lost 6 bases, J lost 0 bases, and 9 bases lay in between.

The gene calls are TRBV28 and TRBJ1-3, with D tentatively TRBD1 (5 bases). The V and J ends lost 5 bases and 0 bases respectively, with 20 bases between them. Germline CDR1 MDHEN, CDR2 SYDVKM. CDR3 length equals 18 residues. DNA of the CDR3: TGTGCCAGCAGTCCCACCGGGGCCGGGACGCCCTCTGGAAACACCATATATTTT. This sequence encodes CASSPTGAGTPSGNTIYF.

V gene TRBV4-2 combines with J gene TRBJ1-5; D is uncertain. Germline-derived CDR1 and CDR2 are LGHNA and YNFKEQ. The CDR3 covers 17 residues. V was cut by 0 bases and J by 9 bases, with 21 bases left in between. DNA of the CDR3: TGTGCCAGCAGCCAAGACGTAGGAACAGACATCATTTGGCCCCAGCATTTT. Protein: CASSQDVGTDIIWPQHF.

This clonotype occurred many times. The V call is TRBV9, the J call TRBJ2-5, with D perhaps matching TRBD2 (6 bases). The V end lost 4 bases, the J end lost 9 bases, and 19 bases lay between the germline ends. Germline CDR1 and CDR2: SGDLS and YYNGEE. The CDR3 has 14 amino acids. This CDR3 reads CASSSRGDPGAQYF. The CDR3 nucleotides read TGTGCCAGCAGCTCCCGAGGAGACCCGGGGGCCCAGTACTTC.

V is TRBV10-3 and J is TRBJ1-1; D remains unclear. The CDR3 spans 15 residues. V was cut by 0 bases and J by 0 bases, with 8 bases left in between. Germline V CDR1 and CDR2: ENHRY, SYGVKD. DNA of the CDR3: TGTGCCATCAGTGAGTCAGGCCAGATGAACACTGAAGCTTTCTTT. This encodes CAISESGQMNTEAFF.

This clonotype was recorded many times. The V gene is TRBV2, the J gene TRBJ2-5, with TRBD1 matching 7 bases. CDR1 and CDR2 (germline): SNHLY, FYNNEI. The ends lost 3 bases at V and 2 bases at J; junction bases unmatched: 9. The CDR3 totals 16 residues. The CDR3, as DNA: TGTGCCAGCAGTGAGACCCTGGGACAGACACAAGAGACCCAGTACTTC. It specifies CASSETLGQTQETQYF.

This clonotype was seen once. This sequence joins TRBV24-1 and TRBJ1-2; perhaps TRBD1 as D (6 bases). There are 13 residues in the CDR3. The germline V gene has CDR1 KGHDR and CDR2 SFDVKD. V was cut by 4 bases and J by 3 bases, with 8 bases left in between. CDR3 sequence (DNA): TGTGCCACCAGTGAGAGGGGGGACTATGGCTACACCTTC. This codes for CATSERGDYGYTF.

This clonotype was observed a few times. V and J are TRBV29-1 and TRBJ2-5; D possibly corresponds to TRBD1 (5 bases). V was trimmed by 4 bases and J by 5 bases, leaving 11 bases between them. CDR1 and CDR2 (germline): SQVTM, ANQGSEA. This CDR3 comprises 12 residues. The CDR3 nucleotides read TGCAGCGTTGGCAGGGATCGGGAGACCCAGTACTTC. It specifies CSVGRDRETQYF.

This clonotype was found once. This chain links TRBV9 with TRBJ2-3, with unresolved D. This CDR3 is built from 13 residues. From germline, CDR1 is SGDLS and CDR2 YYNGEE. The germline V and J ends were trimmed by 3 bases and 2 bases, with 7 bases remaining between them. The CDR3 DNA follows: TGTGCCAGCAGCGCGGGCTTCACAGATACGCAGTATTTT. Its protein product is CASSAGFTDTQYF.

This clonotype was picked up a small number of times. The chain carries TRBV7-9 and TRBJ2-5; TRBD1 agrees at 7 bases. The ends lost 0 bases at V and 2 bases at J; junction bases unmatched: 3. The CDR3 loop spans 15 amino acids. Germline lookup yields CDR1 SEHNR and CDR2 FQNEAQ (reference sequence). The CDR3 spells CASSLAMGQQETQYF. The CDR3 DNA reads TGTGCCAGCAGCTTAGCGATGGGACAGCAAGAGACCCAGTACTTC.

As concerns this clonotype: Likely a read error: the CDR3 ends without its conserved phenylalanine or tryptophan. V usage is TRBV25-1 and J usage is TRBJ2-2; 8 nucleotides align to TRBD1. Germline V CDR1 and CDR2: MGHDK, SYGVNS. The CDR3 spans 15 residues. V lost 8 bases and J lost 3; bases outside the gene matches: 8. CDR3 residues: CASVEGQGYTGELFL. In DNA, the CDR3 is TGTGCCAGCGTTGAAGGACAGGGTTACACCGGGGAGCTGTTTCTT.

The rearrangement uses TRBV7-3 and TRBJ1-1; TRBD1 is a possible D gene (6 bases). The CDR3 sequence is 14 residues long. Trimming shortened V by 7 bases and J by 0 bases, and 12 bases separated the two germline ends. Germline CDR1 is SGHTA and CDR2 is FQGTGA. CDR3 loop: CASKLGGMNTEAFF. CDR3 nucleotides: TGTGCCAGCAAATTAGGGGGTATGAACACTGAAGCTTTCTTT.